This T cell receptor beta chain was retrieved from a study of cytomegalovirus exposure and HLA in healthy donors. Concerning this clone: Its specificity is not known.

Broader study findings: Immune exposure information available was restricted to CMV serostatus. The presence/absence work took it that sequencing depth was about the same across donors. Accurate prediction of HLA-A and HLA-B alleles (for most subjects) was reportedly achieved from TCR beta sequences.

Likely unrecorded immune exposures existed in these nominally healthy donors. Amplification used 60 Vbeta primers and 13 Jbeta primers. TCRdb keeps only in-frame clones here, not all; method: immunoSEQ multiplex PCR. The sample shows a few hundred thousand clones, nearly 80% of them seen only once. The material sequenced was PBMCs. This clonotype originated in a young man in good health and CMV-seronegative.

As DNA, the CDR3 is TGTGCCAGCAGCTTTGTAACAGATACGCAGTATTTT. Translation: CASSFVTDTQYF. The chain links TRBV7-9 to TRBJ2-3, with D unclear. Trimming shortened V by 3 bases and J by 3 bases, and 4 bases separated the two germline ends. This CDR3 contains 12 residues. Looked up from germline, CDR1 is SEHNR and CDR2 is FQNEAQ (reference sequence).